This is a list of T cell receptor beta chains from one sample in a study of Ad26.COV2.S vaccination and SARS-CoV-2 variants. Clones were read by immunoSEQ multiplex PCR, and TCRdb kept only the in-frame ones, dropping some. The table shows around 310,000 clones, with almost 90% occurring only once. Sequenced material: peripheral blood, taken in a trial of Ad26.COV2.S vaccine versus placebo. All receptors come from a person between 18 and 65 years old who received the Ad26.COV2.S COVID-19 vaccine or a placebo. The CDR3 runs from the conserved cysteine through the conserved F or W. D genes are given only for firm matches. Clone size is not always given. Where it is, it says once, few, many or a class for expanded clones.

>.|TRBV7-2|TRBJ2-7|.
CASSPCGVQYEQYF
TGTGCCAGCAGCCCCTGCGGGGTCCAGTACGAGCAGTACTTC
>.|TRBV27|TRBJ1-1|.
CASGSPRQLNTEAFF
TGTGCCAGTGGATCCCCCCGCCAGTTGAACACTGAAGCTTTCTTT
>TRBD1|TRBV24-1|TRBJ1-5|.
CATSDSGQGVNQPQHF
TGTGCCACCAGTGATTCCGGACAGGGGGTTAATCAGCCCCAGCATTTT
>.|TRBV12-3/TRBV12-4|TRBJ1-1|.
CASRGLTEAFF
TGTGCCAGCAGAGGACTGACTGAAGCTTTCTTT
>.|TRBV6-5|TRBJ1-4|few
CASRAPKPGGEKLFF
TGTGCCAGCAGGGCCCCCAAGCCGGGCGGTGAAAAACTGTTTTTT
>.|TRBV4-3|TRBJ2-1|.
CASSQDRGIEQFF
TGCGCCAGCAGCCAAGATCGGGGGATTGAGCAGTTCTTC
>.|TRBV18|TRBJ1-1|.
CASSRGDGGTEAFF
TGTGCCAGCTCACGGGGCGACGGGGGCACTGAAGCTTTCTTT
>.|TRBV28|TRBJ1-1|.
CASSLSGSNTEAFF
TGTGCCAGCAGTTTATCCGGGTCGAACACTGAAGCTTTCTTT
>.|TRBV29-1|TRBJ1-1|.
CSGWAGNTEAFF
TGCAGCGGGTGGGCAGGGAACACTGAAGCTTTCTTT
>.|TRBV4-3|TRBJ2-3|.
CASSPEGSTDTQYF
TGCGCCAGCAGCCCCGAGGGAAGCACAGATACGCAGTATTTT
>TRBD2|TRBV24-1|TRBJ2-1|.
CATSDFGRGGGALNEQFF
TGTGCCACCAGTGATTTTGGTCGGGGCGGGGGGGCACTCAATGAGCAGTTCTTC
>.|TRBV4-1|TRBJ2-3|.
CASSQDGGGGGAQYF
TGCGCCAGCAGCCAAGATGGGGGAGGAGGGGGTGCGCAGTATTTT
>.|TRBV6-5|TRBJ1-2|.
CASRSESAIYGYTF
TGTGCCAGCAGATCAGAATCTGCCATCTATGGCTACACCTTC
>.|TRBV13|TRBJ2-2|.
CASSQTRLSGELFF
TGTGCCAGCAGCCAAACTAGATTATCCGGGGAGCTGTTTTTT
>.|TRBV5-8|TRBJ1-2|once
CASSLDGFSYTF
TGTGCCAGCAGCTTGGACGGCTTCAGCTACACCTTC
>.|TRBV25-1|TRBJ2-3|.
CASSGWDRATDTQYF
TGTGCCAGCAGTGGATGGGATCGGGCAACAGATACGCAGTATTTT
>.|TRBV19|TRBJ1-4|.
CASSPTGTNEKLFF
TGTGCCAGCTCGCCTACAGGTACTAATGAAAAACTGTTTTTT
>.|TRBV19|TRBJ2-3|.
CASSMFGGASTDTQYF
TGTGCCAGTAGTATGTTTGGCGGAGCAAGCACAGATACGCAGTATTTT
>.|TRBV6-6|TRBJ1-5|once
CASSQTEDNQPQHF
TGTGCCAGCAGTCAGACAGAAGATAATCAGCCCCAGCATTTT
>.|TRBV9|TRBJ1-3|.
CASSTRSGNTIYF
TGTGCCAGCAGCACCCGCTCTGGAAACACCATATATTTT
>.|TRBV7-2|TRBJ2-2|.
CASSLVLANTGELFF
TGTGCCAGCAGCTTGGTCCTGGCTAACACCGGGGAGCTGTTTTTT
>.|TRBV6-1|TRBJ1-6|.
CASSEVPTLHF
TGTGCCAGCAGTGAGGTTCCAACCCTCCACTTT
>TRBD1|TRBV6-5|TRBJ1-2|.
CASSYSRQGYGYTF
TGTGCCAGCAGTTACTCACGACAGGGTTATGGCTACACCTTC
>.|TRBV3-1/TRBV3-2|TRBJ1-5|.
CASSQGKGRSNQPQHF
TGTGCCAGCAGCCAAGGAAAAGGCCGTAGCAATCAGCCCCAGCATTTT
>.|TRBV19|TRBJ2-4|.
CASSIIHEGENIQYF
TGTGCCAGTAGTATTATCCATGAGGGGGAAAACATTCAGTACTTC
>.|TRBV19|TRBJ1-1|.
CASSYRELNTEAFF
TGTGCCAGTAGTTACAGGGAGTTGAACACTGAAGCTTTCTTT
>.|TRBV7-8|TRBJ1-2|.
CASSFIPQENYGYTF
TGTGCCAGCAGCTTCATTCCACAGGAGAACTATGGCTACACCTTC
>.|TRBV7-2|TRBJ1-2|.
CASSLEGTNYGYTF
TGTGCCAGCAGCTTAGAGGGGACCAACTATGGCTACACCTTC
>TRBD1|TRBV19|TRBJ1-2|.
CASSSGTGNYGYTF
TGTGCCAGTTCGTCCGGGACAGGCAACTATGGCTACACCTTC
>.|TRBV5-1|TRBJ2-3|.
CASSFYQGMDTQYF
TGCGCCAGCAGCTTCTACCAGGGCATGGATACGCAGTATTTT
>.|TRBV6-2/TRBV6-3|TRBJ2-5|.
CASSPTPGGETQYF
TGTGCCAGCAGCCCCACGCCGGGCGGAGAGACCCAGTACTTC
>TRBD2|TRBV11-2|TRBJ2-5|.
CASSFLAGGQETQYF
TGTGCCAGCAGCTTTCTAGCGGGGGGCCAAGAGACCCAGTACTTC
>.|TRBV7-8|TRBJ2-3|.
CASSLGRWSDTQYF
TGTGCCAGCAGCTTGGGGCGCTGGTCGGATACGCAGTATTTT
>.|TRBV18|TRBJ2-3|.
CASSPLGQGRTDTQYF
TGTGCCAGCTCACCACTCGGCCAGGGCCGCACAGATACGCAGTATTTT
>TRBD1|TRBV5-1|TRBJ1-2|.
CASSFFPGQNYGYTF
TGCGCCAGCAGTTTTTTTCCGGGACAGAACTATGGCTACACCTTC
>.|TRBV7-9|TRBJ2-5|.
CASISPGETQYF
TGTGCCAGCATTTCCCCCGGGGAGACCCAGTACTTC
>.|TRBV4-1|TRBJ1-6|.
CASSQEMVRQRHNSPLHF
TGCGCCAGCAGCCAAGAAATGGTCCGGCAGAGACATAATTCACCCCTCCACTTT
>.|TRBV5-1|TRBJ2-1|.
CASSFNGGNEQFF
TGCGCCAGCAGCTTTAATGGCGGCAATGAGCAGTTCTTC
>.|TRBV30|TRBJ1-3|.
CAWDLGLEHTIYF
TGTGCCTGGGATTTGGGACTAGAGCACACCATATATTTT
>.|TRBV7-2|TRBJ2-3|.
CASSLETWDTQYF
TGTGCCAGCAGCTTAGAGACCTGGGATACGCAGTATTTT
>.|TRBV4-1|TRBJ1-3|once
CASSPRDSPLGNTIYF
TGCGCCAGCAGCCCCCGCGACAGCCCTCTCGGAAACACCATATATTTT
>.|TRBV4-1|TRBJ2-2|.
CASSQEGRPQGSGELFF
TGCGCCAGCAGCCAAGAAGGACGCCCACAGGGCTCCGGGGAGCTGTTTTTT
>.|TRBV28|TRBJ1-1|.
CASSTSRATEAFF
TGTGCCAGCAGCACATCGCGGGCCACTGAAGCTTTCTTT
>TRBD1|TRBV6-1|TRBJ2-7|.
CASSEAGQGEYEQYF
TGTGCCAGCAGTGAAGCAGGACAGGGGGAGTACGAGCAGTACTTC
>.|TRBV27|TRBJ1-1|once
CASLGGVDTEAFF
TGTGCCAGCCTGGGAGGGGTCGACACTGAAGCTTTCTTT
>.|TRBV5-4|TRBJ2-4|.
CASSLEGPGIGDIQYF
TGTGCCAGCAGCTTGGAAGGACCCGGAATAGGTGACATTCAGTACTTC
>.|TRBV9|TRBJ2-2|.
CASSVGPASGYDRELFF
TGTGCCAGCAGCGTAGGCCCCGCCTCAGGGTATGACCGGGAGCTGTTTTTT
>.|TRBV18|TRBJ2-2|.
CASSPPQPNTGELFF
TGTGCCAGCTCACCGCCGCAGCCCAACACCGGGGAGCTGTTTTTT
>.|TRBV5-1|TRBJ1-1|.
CASSLYSFVRGTEAFF
TGCGCCAGCAGCTTGTATTCCTTCGTTAGGGGCACTGAAGCTTTCTTT
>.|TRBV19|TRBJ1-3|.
CASSISTGTRNTIYF
TGTGCCAGTAGTATCAGCACAGGGACTAGAAACACCATATATTTT
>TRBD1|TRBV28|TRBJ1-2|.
CASSTHQGVGGYTF
TGTGCCAGCAGTACCCACCAGGGGGTAGGAGGCTACACCTTC
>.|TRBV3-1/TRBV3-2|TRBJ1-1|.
CASSQVMNTEAFF
TGTGCCAGCAGCCAAGTTATGAACACTGAAGCTTTCTTT
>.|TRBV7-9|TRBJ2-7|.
CASSSVPREHEQYF
TGTGCCAGCAGCTCAGTTCCCAGGGAACACGAGCAGTACTTC
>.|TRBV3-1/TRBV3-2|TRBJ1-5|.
CASSHYRDSNQPQHF
TGTGCCAGCAGCCATTACCGAGATAGCAATCAGCCCCAGCATTTT
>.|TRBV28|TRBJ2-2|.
CATMRLNLNTGELFF
TGTGCCACCATGAGGCTAAATTTGAACACCGGGGAGCTGTTTTTT
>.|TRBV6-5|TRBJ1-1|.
CASWQGDTEAFF
TGTGCCAGCTGGCAGGGAGATACTGAAGCTTTCTTT
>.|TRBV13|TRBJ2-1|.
CASSLVAYEQFF
TGTGCCAGCAGCTTAGTTGCGTATGAGCAGTTCTTC